Presented here are 5 T cell receptor beta chains from one specimen sequenced in a study of blood T cell repertoires in COVID-19. Generated by immunoSEQ multiplex PCR, the TCRdb table keeps only in-frame clones and is missing some. The sample yields about 140,000 clones, 80% to 90% seen once. The specimen sequenced was peripheral blood. All receptors come from a woman aged 80 or over with acute or convalescent COVID-19.

The rearrangement uses TRBV7-3 and TRBJ2-6, with D unresolved. Trimming removed 2 bases at V and 0 bases at J, with 8 bases between. This CDR3 contains 16 residues. Germline lookup yields CDR1 SGHTA and CDR2 FQGTGA. This chain's CDR3 is CASSLGLGSGANVLTF. CDR3 bases: TGTGCCAGCAGCTTAGGTCTCGGCTCTGGGGCCAACGTCCTGACTTTC.

This clone was found a few times. The gene calls are TRBV13 and TRBJ2-3; TRBD2 agrees at 12 bases. Per germline, CDR1 PRHDT and CDR2 FYEKMQ (reference sequence). The CDR3 spans 17 residues. The V gene end was trimmed by 4 bases and the J gene end by 1 base; junction bases not matched to a gene: 6. The CDR3 region has the DNA TGTGCCAGCAGCTGGACTAGCGGGATGGGTGGCACAGATACGCAGTATTTT. It encodes CASSWTSGMGGTDTQYF.

V usage is TRBV11-2 and J usage is TRBJ2-2, with TRBD1 matching over 7 bases. The CDR3 runs to 14 residues. V gave up 5 bases and J gave up 4 bases; unmatched junction bases: 4. The germline V gene has CDR1 SGHAT and CDR2 FQNNGV. CDR3 sequence reads: CASSPYRGTGELFF. In nucleotides, the CDR3 is TGTGCCAGCAGCCCATACAGGGGCACCGGGGAGCTGTTTTTT.

The CDR3 sequence: CASRGEGNQPQHF. In DNA form, the CDR3 reads TGCGCCAGCAGAGGTGAGGGCAATCAGCCCCAGCATTTT. This chain joins TRBV5-1 and TRBJ1-5; D call uncertain. Germline CDR1 is SGHRS and CDR2 is YFSETQ. The germline V and J ends were trimmed by 5 bases and 2 bases, with 8 bases remaining between them. The CDR3 has 13 residues.

On this clone: The germline gene is not matched at one end of the junction; a read error may be the cause. J is TRBJ1-5 and V is TRBV10-3, with 8 bases identical to TRBD1. This CDR3 is 18 amino acids long. Looked up from germline, CDR1 is ENHRY and CDR2 is SYGVKD. Here the CDR3 reads CAMQNQTGGSGSDQPQHF. The CDR3 DNA is TGTGCCATGCAGAATCAAACAGGGGGTAGTGGTAGCGATCAGCCCCAGCATTTT.